The 25 T cell receptor beta chains listed next were all sequenced from one sample in a study of blood T cell repertoires in COVID-19. Sequenced by immunoSEQ multiplex PCR; TCRdb stores in-frame clones only, minus some. The sample carries about 120,000 clones, about 85% recorded once. The sequencing input was peripheral blood. The origin of the receptors is a human donor in a cohort sampled during active COVID-19.

In this sample, this clone turned up a few times. Here the CDR3 DNA reads TGCGCCAGCAGCCAAAGAGCGGATATCAACAATGAGCAGTTCTTC. Protein: CASSQRADINNEQFF. The rearrangement uses TRBV4-1 and TRBJ2-1; maybe TRBD2 (5 bases). The CDR3 has 15 residues. The V and J ends lost 2 bases and 5 bases respectively, with 13 bases between them. The germline V gene has CDR1 MGHRA and CDR2 YSYEKL.

This sequence joins TRBV28 and TRBJ1-4; TRBD1 matches at 7 bases. Trimming at V came to 6 bases and at J to 5 bases, leaving 3 bases not matched to a gene. This CDR3 contains 13 residues. CDR1 and CDR2 from the germline V gene are MDHEN and SYDVKM. CDR3 nucleotide sequence: TGTGCCAGCAGGGGACAGCCCAATGAAAAACTGTTTTTT. It is translated as CASRGQPNEKLFF.

As regards this clone: Germline and junction disagree at one end, which may indicate a read error. This chain joins TRBV5-1 and TRBJ2-7, with 8 nucleotides matching TRBD1. Per germline, CDR1 SGHRS and CDR2 YFSETQ. This CDR3 comprises 14 residues. Here the CDR3 reads CASMTGAPSNEQYF. The CDR3 bases are TGCGCCAGTATGACAGGGGCTCCCTCCAACGAGCAGTACTTC.

This chain links TRBV5-1 with TRBJ1-2; 8 nucleotides align to TRBD1. The CDR3 is 17 amino acids. V lost 1 base, J lost 4 bases, and 12 bases stayed unmatched. CDR1 is SGHRS and CDR2 is YFSETQ in the germline V gene. Written as DNA, the CDR3 is TGCGCCAGCAGCTTGTCTATCGTCGGACAGGGCCTCTATGGCTACACCTTC. This translates into CASSLSIVGQGLYGYTF.

The gene calls are TRBV5-4 and TRBJ1-1, with 8 bases that match TRBD1. With V trimmed by 4 bases and J by 6 bases, 8 bases remained unmatched. Germline CDR1 and CDR2: SGHNT and YYREEE (reference sequence). There are 14 residues in the CDR3. The CDR3 DNA reads as TGTGCCAGCAGCCCAAGGACAGGGCCGTCTGAAGCTTTCTTT. Protein product: CASSPRTGPSEAFF. The complete variable domain, with remaining parts taken from reference TRBV5-4 and TRBJ1-1, reads ETGVTQSPTHLIKTRGQQVTLRCSSQSGHNTVSWYQQALGQGPQFIFQYYREEENGRGNFPPRFSGLQFPNYSSELNVNALELDDSALYLCASSPRTGPSEAFFGQGTRLTVV.

This clone was recorded once. The rearrangement joins TRBV5-1 to TRBJ2-3; D gene uncertain. The CDR3 covers 14 residues. V was cut by 4 bases and J by 0 bases, with 9 bases left in between. The germline V gene has CDR1 SGHRS and CDR2 YFSETQ. The CDR3 DNA reads as TGCGCCAGCAGCCTAGAAGACAGCACAGATACGCAGTATTTT. This translates into CASSLEDSTDTQYF.

The V and J genes are TRBV7-2 and TRBJ1-1, with D perhaps TRBD1 (5 bases). This CDR3 contains 15 residues. Per germline, CDR1 SGHTA and CDR2 FQGNSA. Trimming left V 1 base short and J 0 bases short, with 9 bases between. The chain's CDR3 is CASSLGGGMNTEAFF. CDR3 in DNA: TGTGCCAGCAGCTTAGGGGGGGGGATGAACACTGAAGCTTTCTTT.

V usage is TRBV2 and J usage is TRBJ2-1; 12 bases agree with TRBD2. The V segment lost 1 base and the J segment 7 bases; nucleotides outside the gene matches: 2. This CDR3 is 15 amino acids long. CDR1 is SNHLY, CDR2 FYNNEI, per germline. The CDR3 bases are TGTGCCAGCAGTGAAGGGACTAGCGGGACTAATGAGCAGTTCTTC. It yields the protein CASSEGTSGTNEQFF.

The chain carries TRBV7-3 and TRBJ2-1, with D possibly TRBD2 on 6 matching bases. Germline-derived CDR1 and CDR2 are SGHTA and FQGTGA. Trimming left V 4 bases short and J 2 bases short, with 9 bases between. This CDR3 region has 14 residues. The CDR3 DNA reads as TGTGCCAGCAGCTCGGGACTTCCCTACAATGAGCAGTTCTTC. It codes for CASSSGLPYNEQFF.

This chain connects TRBV13 to TRBJ2-1, with D possibly being TRBD2 (8 bases). Germline-derived CDR1 and CDR2 are PRHDT and FYEKMQ (reference sequence). Trimming cost V 5 bases and J 7 bases, with 18 bases left between them. CDR3 length: 15 residues. The CDR3 nucleotides are TGTGCCAGCAGCCCAGGGGGGACTAGTTGGAATGAGCAGTTCTTC. This translates into CASSPGGTSWNEQFF. Full variable domain (remainder filled in from reference TRBV13 and TRBJ2-1): AAGVIQSPRHLIKEKRETATLKCYPIPRHDTVYWYQQGPGQDPQFLISFYEKMQSDKGSIPDRFSAQQFSDYHSELNMSSLELGDSALYFCASSPGGTSWNEQFFGPGTRLTVL.

Of note for this clone: The junction departs from germline at one end; a sequencing error may be responsible. The genes are TRBV2 and TRBJ2-5; the D gene is possibly TRBD2 (5 bases). The CDR3 has 14 residues. Per germline, CDR1 SNHLY and CDR2 FYNNEI. In nucleotides, the CDR3 is TGTGCCAGCAGTCTAATCCGGGGTCAAGGGACCCAGTACTTC. This sequence encodes CASSLIRGQGTQYF. Complete variable domain (other parts from reference TRBV2 and TRBJ2-5): EPEVTQTPSHQVTQMGQEVILRCVPISNHLYFYWYRQILGQKVEFLVSFYNNEISEKSEIFDDQFSVERPDGSNFTLKIRSTKLEDSAMYFCASSLIRGQGTQYFGPGTRLLVL.

The CDR3 loop reads CASSSSQGSNQPQHF. DNA for the CDR3: TGTGCCAGCTCATCCTCACAGGGGAGCAATCAGCCCCAGCATTTT. The chain recombines TRBV18 with TRBJ1-5; TRBD1 matches 7 bases. Germline V gene lookup returns CDR1 KGHSH and CDR2 LQKENI. The junction had 5 bases not matched to a gene; V was cut back by 5 bases and J by 1 base. This CDR3 is 15 amino acids long.

The chain joins TRBV19 to TRBJ1-4; perhaps TRBD1 as D (6 bases). The CDR3 covers 16 residues. V lost 5 bases, J lost 3 bases, and 16 bases lay in between. The germline V gene encodes CDR1 LNHDA and CDR2 SQIVND (reference sequence). In DNA form, the CDR3 reads TGTGCCAGTAGTTTTTCTCGACAGGCAGCTAATGAAAAACTGTTTTTT. Translated: CASSFSRQAANEKLFF. The full variable domain, completed using reference TRBV19 and TRBJ1-4, is DGGITQSPKYLFRKEGQNVTLSCEQNLNHDAMYWYRQDPGQGLRLIYYSQIVNDFQKGDIAEGYSVSREKKESFPLTVTSAQKNPTAFYLCASSFSRQAANEKLFFGSGTQLSVL.

The chain links TRBV18 to TRBJ2-2; the D gene is possibly TRBD2 (5 bases). Germline loops: CDR1 KGHSH, CDR2 LQKENI. This CDR3 region has 15 residues. Deletions cut 2 bases from V and 0 bases from J, with 7 bases between. The CDR3 reads CASSPSGTNTGELFF. The DNA of the CDR3 is TGTGCCAGCTCACCATCGGGGACGAACACCGGGGAGCTGTTTTTT.

This chain links TRBV4-1 with TRBJ2-2; 7 nucleotides line up with TRBD2. Germline values: CDR1 MGHRA, CDR2 YSYEKL. V trimming: 4 bases; J trimming: 5 bases; junction bases outside the gene matches: 7. The CDR3 contains 15 residues. CDR3 loop: CASSRAGEGTGELFF. The DNA of the CDR3 is TGCGCCAGCAGCCGGGCGGGAGAGGGGACCGGGGAGCTGTTTTTT.

The J gene is TRBJ1-2, the V gene TRBV5-4; TRBD1 matches at 9 bases. This CDR3 has 14 amino acids. Germline assignment: CDR1 SGHNT and CDR2 YYREEE (reference sequence). Trimming removed 6 bases from V and 4 bases from J; junction bases left unmatched: 7. CDR3 sequence (DNA): TGTGCCAGCACCACAGGGGGCGGAATCTATGGCTACACCTTC. Translation gives CASTTGGGIYGYTF.

J is TRBJ1-4 and V is TRBV28, with 7 bases lining up with TRBD1. The length of the CDR3 is 13 residues. Germline CDR1 reads MDHEN; CDR2 reads SYDVKM. Losses at the gene ends were 9 bases for V and 5 bases for J; bases not matched to a gene: 6. For the CDR3, the DNA is TGTGCCAGTCGGACAGGAGGGAATGAAAAACTGTTTTTT. Protein sequence: CASRTGGNEKLFF.

V and J are TRBV20-1 and TRBJ2-3; D remains ambiguous. V shed 3 bases and J shed 0 bases, with 10 bases lying between them. The length of the CDR3 is 14 residues. The germline gives CDR1 DFQATT, CDR2 SNEGSKA (reference sequence). The CDR3 DNA follows: TGCAGTGCTAGTGTACTTTCTAGCACAGATACGCAGTATTTT. It translates to CSASVLSSTDTQYF.

The genes are TRBV18 and TRBJ2-1, with 7 nucleotides matching TRBD1. The CDR3 extends over 16 amino acids. With 3 bases clipped from V and 6 bases from J, the junction kept 11 bases outside the gene matches. CDR1 KGHSH and CDR2 LQKENI come from the germline V gene. This chain's CDR3 is CASSPVGQTPGNEQFF. The CDR3 region has the DNA TGTGCCAGCTCACCGGTGGGACAGACCCCCGGCAATGAGCAGTTCTTC.

CDR3 nucleotides: TGTGCCAGCAGCGACGGGACAGGTTTTCAAGAGACCCAGTACTTC. Its protein product is CASSDGTGFQETQYF. This chain joins TRBV5-6 and TRBJ2-5; TRBD1 matches at 8 bases. J gave up 2 bases and V 4 bases, and 7 bases lay outside the gene matches. CDR1 and CDR2 (germline): SGHDT, YYEEEE. The CDR3 is 15 residues long.

V and J are TRBV24-1 and TRBJ2-1, with D uncertain. The V gene lost 6 bases and the J gene lost 0 bases, with 11 bases spanning the gap. This CDR3 has 15 amino acids. CDR1 KGHDR and CDR2 SFDVKD come from the germline V gene. The CDR3 region is CATSRGQSSYNEQFF. CDR3 sequence (DNA): TGTGCCACCAGTCGCGGCCAGAGCTCCTACAATGAGCAGTTCTTC.

This rearrangement joins TRBV18 to TRBJ1-6, with unresolved D. Germline values: CDR1 KGHSH, CDR2 LQKENI. V was clipped by 4 bases and J by 0 bases, with 7 bases between them. This CDR3 spans 15 amino acids. The CDR3 here is CASSLGVSYNSPLHF. DNA of the CDR3: TGTGCCAGCTCACTTGGAGTCTCCTATAATTCACCCCTCCACTTT.

The chain has TRBV5-8 and TRBJ2-1, with D perhaps TRBD1 (6 bases). Germline values: CDR1 SGHTS, CDR2 YDEGEE. The germline V and J ends were trimmed by 9 bases and 6 bases, with 16 bases remaining between them. The CDR3 is made up of 13 amino acids. The DNA for the CDR3 is TGTGCCACCTATCGCAGGGGTCGCAATGAGCAGTTCTTC. Its translation is CATYRRGRNEQFF.

This clone was seen only once. The rearrangement uses TRBV19 and TRBJ2-7, with 7 bases fitting TRBD2. Germline lookup yields CDR1 LNHDA and CDR2 SQIVND (reference sequence). Trimming at V came to 4 bases and at J to 2 bases, leaving 11 bases not matched to a gene. CDR3 length equals 16 residues. The chain's CDR3 is CASSTQASGATYEQYF. CDR3 bases: TGTGCCAGTAGTACACAGGCTAGCGGAGCTACCTACGAGCAGTACTTC.

This clone was seen just once. This chain uses TRBV5-4 with TRBJ2-5, with 8 positions matching TRBD1. The CDR3 has 14 amino acids. CDR1 SGHNT and CDR2 YYREEE come from the germline V gene (reference sequence). V lost 3 bases, J lost 5 bases, and 6 bases stayed unmatched. CDR3 region: CASSSTGVRETQYF. CDR3 coding DNA: TGTGCCAGCAGCTCGACAGGGGTACGGGAGACCCAGTACTTC.